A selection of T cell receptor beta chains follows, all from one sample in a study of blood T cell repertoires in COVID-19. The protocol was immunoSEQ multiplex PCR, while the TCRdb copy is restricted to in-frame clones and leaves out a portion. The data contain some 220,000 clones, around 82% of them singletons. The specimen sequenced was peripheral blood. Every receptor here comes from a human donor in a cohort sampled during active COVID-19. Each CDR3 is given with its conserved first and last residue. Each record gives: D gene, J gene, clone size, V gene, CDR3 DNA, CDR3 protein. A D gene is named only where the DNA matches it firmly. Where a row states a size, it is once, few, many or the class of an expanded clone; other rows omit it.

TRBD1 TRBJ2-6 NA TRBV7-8 TGTGCCAGCAGCTCGAAGACCGGGACAGGGGGCACTGGGGCCAACGTCCTGACTTTC CASSSKTGTGGTGANVLTF
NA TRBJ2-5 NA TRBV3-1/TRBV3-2 TGTGCCAGCAGCCACCCCAGGGGGGATCTAGAGACCCAGTACTTC CASSHPRGDLETQYF
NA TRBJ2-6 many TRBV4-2 TGTGCCAGCAGCTTCGACGGGTCTGGGGCCAACGTCCTGACTTTC CASSFDGSGANVLTF
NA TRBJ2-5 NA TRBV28 TGTGCCAGCAGTTTTGGGGCAACACAAGAGACCCAGTACTTC CASSFGATQETQYF
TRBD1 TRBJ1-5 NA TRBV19 TGTGCCAGTATCCGAGGACAGGCGAATAGCAATCAGCCCCAGCATTTT CASIRGQANSNQPQHF
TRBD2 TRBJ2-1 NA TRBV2 TGTGCCAGCAGTGTTACCGGGACTAGATACAATGAGCAGTTCTTC CASSVTGTRYNEQFF
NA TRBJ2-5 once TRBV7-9 TGTGCCAGCAGCTTGTCTGAGTCGATACAAGAGACCCAGTACTTC CASSLSESIQETQYF
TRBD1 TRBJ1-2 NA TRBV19 TGTGCCAGTAGTGTACTACGGGGACAGGATTATGGCTACACCTTC CASSVLRGQDYGYTF
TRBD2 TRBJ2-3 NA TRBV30 TGTGCCTGGAGCATTAGCGGGGGGGCGGCCGATACGCAGTATTTT CAWSISGGAADTQYF
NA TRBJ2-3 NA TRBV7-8 TGTGCCAGCAGCTTTACTATGAGACTCACCGACACAGATACGCAGTATTTT CASSFTMRLTDTDTQYF
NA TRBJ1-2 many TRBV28 TGTGCCAGCAGTATAGGGGTCGGTTCAGTTAACTATGGCTACACCTTC CASSIGVGSVNYGYTF
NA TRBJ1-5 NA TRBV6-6 TGTGCCAGCAGGACTACAGGGTCCCAGCATTTT CASRTTGSQHF
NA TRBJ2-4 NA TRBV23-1 TGCGCCAGCAGTCCCCCTTACATTCAGTACTTC CASSPPYIQYF
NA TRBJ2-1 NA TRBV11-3 TGTGCCAGCAGCTCCGACTGGTCCACCTACAATGAGCAGTTCTTC CASSSDWSTYNEQFF
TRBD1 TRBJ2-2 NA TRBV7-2 TGTGCCAGCAGCTCTCGACAGGGGCACGGGGAGCTGTTTTTT CASSSRQGHGELFF
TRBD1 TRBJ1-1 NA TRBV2 TGTGCCAGCAGTTGGGACAGGGGCAACACTGAAGCTTTCTTT CASSWDRGNTEAFF
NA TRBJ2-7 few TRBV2 TGTGCCAGCAAAATAGCCGGGACCTACGAGCAGTACTTC CASKIAGTYEQYF
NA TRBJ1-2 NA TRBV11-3 TGTGCCAGCAGCTTTATTGGGGCCTATTCAGTTGGCTACACCTTC CASSFIGAYSVGYTF
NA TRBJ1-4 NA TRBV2 TGTGCCAGCCGGGGGAGAGGCCCTAAAAATGAAAAACTGTTTTTT CASRGRGPKNEKLFF
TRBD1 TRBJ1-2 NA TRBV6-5 TGTGCCAGCAGGACAGGGGCCCTTCGGGGCTACACCTTC CASRTGALRGYTF
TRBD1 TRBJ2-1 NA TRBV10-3 TGTGCCATCAGTGGACAGGGGTACAATGAGCAGTTCTTC CAISGQGYNEQFF
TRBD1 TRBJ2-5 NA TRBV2 TGTGCCAGCAGTGGACAGGGGCAAGAGACCCAGTACTTC CASSGQGQETQYF
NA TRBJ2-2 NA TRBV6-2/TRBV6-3 TGTGCCAGCAGTTACGTCGGTTCTGGGGAGCTGTTTTTT CASSYVGSGELFF
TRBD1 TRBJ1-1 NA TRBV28 TGTGCCAGCAGTTTGTACACAGGGGGATCTACTGAAGCTTTCTTT CASSLYTGGSTEAFF
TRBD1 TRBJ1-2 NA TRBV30 TGTGCCCGAACAGGGGCCTTTTCCTATGGCTACACCTTC CARTGAFSYGYTF
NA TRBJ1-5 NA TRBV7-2 TGTGCCAGCAGCTTACAGGATCAGCCCCAGCATTTT CASSLQDQPQHF
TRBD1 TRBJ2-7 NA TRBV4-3 TGCGCCAGCAGCCAAGATGGTGGACAGGGGAACGAGCAGTACTTC CASSQDGGQGNEQYF
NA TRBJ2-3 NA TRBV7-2 TGTGCCAGCAGCTTATCGAGGGATACGCAGTATTTT CASSLSRDTQYF
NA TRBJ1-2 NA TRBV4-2 TGTGCCAGCAGCCATCAATCGGGGGGGCCAGAGGGCTACACCTTC CASSHQSGGPEGYTF
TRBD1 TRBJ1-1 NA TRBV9 TGTGCCAGCAGCGTAGGGGCAGGGGGGTTATCTGAAGCTTTCTTT CASSVGAGGLSEAFF
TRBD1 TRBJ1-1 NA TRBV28 TGTGCCAGCAGTTTTTTCGGACCGGGACAGGGTCTGGCGGCTTTCTTT CASSFFGPGQGLAAFF
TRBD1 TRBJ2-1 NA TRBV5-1 TGCGCCAGCAGCTTGGAACAGGGGTCCAATGAGCAGTTCTTC CASSLEQGSNEQFF
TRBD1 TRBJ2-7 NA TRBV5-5 TGTGCCAGCAGCACCCTTACAGGGGGCGAGCAGTACTTC CASSTLTGGEQYF
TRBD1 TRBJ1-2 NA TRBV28 TGTGCCAGCAGTTTGGTGCCCGGGACAGGGAACTATGGCTACACCTTC CASSLVPGTGNYGYTF
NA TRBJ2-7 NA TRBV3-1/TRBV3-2 TGTGCCAGCAGCCAAGATCTCTCACTAGGTGGAAGGCAGTACTTC CASSQDLSLGGRQYF
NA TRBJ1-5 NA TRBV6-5 TGTGCCAACGCGGGGGGCCGGGATCAGCCCCAGCATTTT CANAGGRDQPQHF
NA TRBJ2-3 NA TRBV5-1 TGCGCCAGCAGCTTGGCAGGGGGGACCACAGATACGCAGTATTTT CASSLAGGTTDTQYF
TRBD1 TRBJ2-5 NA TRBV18 TGTGCCAGCTCACCACGACAGGGGAATTTAGAGACCCAGTACTTC CASSPRQGNLETQYF